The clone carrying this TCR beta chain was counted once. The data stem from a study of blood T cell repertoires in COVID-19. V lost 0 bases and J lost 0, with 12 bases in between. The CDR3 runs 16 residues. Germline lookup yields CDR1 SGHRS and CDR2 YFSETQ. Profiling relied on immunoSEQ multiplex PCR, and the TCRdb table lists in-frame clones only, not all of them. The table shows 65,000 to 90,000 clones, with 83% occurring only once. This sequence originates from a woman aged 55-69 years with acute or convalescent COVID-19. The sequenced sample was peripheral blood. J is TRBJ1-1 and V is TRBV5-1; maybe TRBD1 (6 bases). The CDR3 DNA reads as TGCGCCAGCAGCTTGGAGGGGGTACCCATGAACACTGAAGCTTTCTTT. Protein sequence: CASSLEGVPMNTEAFF. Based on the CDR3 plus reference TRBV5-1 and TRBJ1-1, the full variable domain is KAGVTQTPRYLIKTRGQQVTLSCSPISGHRSVSWYQQTPGQGLQFLFEYFSETQRNKGNFPGRFSGRQFSNSRSEMNVSTLELGDSALYLCASSLEGVPMNTEAFFGQGTRLTVV.